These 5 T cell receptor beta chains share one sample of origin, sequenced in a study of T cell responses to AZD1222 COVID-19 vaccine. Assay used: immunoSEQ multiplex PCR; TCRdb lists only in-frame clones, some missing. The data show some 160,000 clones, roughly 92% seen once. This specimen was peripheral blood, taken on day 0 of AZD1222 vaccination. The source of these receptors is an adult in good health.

Here the CDR3 DNA reads TGTGCCAGCAGCTTGGCGTGGGGAGCGGGCAATCAGCCCCAGCATTTT. Its protein product is CASSLAWGAGNQPQHF. This sequence joins TRBV5-5 and TRBJ1-5, with no clear D. Germline CDR1 reads SGHKS; CDR2 reads YYEKEE (reference sequence). Between the trimmed V and J ends, which lost 0 bases and 2 bases, there was a span of 12 bases. The CDR3 is 16 residues long.

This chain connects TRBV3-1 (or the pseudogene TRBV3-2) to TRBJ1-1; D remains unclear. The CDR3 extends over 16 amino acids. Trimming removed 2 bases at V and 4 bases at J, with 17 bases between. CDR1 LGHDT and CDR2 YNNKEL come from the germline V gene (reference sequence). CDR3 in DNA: TGTGCCAGCAGCCAATGGGGAGCTCGGAGTGGCACTGAAGCTTTCTTT. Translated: CASSQWGARSGTEAFF.

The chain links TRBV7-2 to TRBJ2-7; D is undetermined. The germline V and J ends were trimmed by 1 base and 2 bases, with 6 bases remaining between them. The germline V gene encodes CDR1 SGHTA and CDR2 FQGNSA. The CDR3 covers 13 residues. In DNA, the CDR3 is TGTGCCAGCAGCTTAGGCGTTACCTACGAGCAGTACTTC. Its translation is CASSLGVTYEQYF.

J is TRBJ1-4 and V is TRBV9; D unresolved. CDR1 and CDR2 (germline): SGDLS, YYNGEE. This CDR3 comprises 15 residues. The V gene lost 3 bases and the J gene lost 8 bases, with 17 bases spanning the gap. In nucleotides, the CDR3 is TGTGCCAGCAGCGCCTCACTAGGGTATCTCGAAAAACTGTTTTTT. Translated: CASSASLGYLEKLFF. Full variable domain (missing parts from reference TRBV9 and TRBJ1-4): DSGVTQTPKHLITATGQRVTLRCSPRSGDLSVYWYQQSLDQGLQFLIQYYNGEERAKGNILERFSAQQFPDLHSELNLSSLELGDSALYFCASSASLGYLEKLFFGSGTQLSVL.

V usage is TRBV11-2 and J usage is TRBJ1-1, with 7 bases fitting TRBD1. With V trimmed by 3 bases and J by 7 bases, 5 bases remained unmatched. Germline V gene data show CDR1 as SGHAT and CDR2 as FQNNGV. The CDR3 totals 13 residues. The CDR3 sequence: CASSFNRDSEAFF. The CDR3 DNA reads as TGTGCCAGCAGCTTTAACCGGGACAGTGAAGCTTTCTTT.